Sequencing of this T cell receptor (beta chain) was carried out in a study of monozygotic twins with inflammatory bowel disease. The CDR3 sequence is 18 residues long. Germline values: CDR1 SGHDN, CDR2 FVKESK. TCRdb re-called the 5' RACE reads; one entry per CDR3 protein, DNA not given. The sample totals roughly 100,000 distinct CDR3 sequences. The sequenced material came from blood. The chain has TRBV14 and TRBJ2-6; TCRdb's D call, TRBD1, is unchecked because there is no DNA. The clonotype originates from a human donor with ulcerative colitis or Crohn's disease, or a healthy co-twin of an affected twin (not recorded which). CDR3 region: CASSRRRENLSGANVLTF.